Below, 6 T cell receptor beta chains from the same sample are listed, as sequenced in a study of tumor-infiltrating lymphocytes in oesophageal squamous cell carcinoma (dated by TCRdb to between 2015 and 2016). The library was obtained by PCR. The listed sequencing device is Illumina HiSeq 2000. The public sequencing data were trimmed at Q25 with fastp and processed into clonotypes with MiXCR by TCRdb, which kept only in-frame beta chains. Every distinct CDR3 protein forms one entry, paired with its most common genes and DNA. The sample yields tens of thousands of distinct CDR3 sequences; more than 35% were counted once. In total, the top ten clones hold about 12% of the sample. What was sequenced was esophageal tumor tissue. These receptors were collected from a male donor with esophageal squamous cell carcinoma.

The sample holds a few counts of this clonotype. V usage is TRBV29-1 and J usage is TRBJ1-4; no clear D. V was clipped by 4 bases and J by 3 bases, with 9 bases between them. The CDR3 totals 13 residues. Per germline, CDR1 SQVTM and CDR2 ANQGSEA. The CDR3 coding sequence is TGCAGCGTTGTATATGGATCTAATGAAAAACTGTTTTTT. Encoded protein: CSVVYGSNEKLFF.

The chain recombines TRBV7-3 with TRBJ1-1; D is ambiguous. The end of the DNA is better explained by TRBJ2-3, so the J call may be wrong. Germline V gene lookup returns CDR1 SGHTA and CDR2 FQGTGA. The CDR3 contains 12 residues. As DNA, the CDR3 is TGTGCCAGCAGCTCGAACACAGATACGCAGTATTTT. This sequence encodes CASSSNTDTQYF.

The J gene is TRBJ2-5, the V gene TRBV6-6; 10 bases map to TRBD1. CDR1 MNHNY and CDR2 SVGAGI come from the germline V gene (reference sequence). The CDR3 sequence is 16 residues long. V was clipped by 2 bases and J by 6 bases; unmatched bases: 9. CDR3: CASSYSGTGVGKTQYF. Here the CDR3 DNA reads TGTGCCAGCAGTTACAGTGGGACAGGGGTCGGAAAGACCCAGTACTTC.

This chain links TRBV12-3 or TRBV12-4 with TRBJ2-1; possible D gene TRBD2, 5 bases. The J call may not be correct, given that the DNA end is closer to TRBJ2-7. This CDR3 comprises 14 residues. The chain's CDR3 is CASSLATAGYEQYF. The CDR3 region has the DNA TGTGCCAGCAGTTTAGCGACCGCGGGCTACGAGCAGTACTTC.

CDR3 sequence (DNA): TGTGCCAGCAGCTGGGGACGAACAGGTGAGCAGTTCTTC. The encoded protein is CASSWGRTGEQFF. V is TRBV5-6 and J is TRBJ2-4; D is possibly TRBD1 or TRBD2 (5 bases each). The DNA matches TRBJ2-1 better at its end, which makes the J call doubtful. The CDR3 has 13 residues. Germline V gene sequence: CDR1 SGHDT, CDR2 YYEEEE.

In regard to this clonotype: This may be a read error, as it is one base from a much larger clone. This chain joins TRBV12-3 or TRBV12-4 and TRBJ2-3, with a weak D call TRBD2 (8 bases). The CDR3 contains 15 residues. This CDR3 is CASRQGSGGTDTRYF. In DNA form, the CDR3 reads TGTGCCAGCAGACAGGGGAGCGGGGGCACAGATACGCGGTATTTT.